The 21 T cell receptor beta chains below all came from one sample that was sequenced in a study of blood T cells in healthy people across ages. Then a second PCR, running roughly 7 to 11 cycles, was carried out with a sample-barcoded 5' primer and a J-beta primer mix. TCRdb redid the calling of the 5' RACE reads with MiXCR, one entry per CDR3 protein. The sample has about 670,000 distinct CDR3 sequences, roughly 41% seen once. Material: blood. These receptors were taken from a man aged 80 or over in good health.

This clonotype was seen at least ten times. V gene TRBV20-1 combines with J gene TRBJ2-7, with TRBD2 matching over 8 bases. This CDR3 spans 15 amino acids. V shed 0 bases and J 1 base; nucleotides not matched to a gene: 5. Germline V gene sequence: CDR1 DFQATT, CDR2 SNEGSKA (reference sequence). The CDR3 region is CSARESVAGSYEQYF. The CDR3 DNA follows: TGCAGTGCTAGAGAGTCGGTAGCGGGATCCTACGAGCAGTACTTC.

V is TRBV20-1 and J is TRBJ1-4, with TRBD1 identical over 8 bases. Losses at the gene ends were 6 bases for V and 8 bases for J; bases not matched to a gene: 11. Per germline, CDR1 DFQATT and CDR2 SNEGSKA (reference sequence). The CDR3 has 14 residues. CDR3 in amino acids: CSANHRGIKEKLFF. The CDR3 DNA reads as TGCAGTGCCAACCACAGGGGGATAAAAGAAAAACTGTTTTTT.

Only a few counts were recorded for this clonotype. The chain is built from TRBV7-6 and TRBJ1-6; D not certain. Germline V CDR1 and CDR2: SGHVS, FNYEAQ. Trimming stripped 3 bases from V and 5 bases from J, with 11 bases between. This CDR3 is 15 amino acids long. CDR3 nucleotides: TGTGCCAGCAGCTTCTCGACGGCGAATAATTCACCCCTCCACTTT. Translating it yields CASSFSTANNSPLHF.

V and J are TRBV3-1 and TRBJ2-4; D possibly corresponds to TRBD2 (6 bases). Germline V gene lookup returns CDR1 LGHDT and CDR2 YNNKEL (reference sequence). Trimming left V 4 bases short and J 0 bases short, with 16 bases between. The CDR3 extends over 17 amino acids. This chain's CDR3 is CASSRGTSGLAKNIQYF. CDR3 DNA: TGTGCCAGCAGCCGAGGGACCAGCGGGCTAGCCAAAAACATTCAGTACTTC.

This CDR3 is CASSQFGIGGELFF. CDR3 DNA sequence: TGCGCCAGCAGCCAGTTTGGGATTGGCGGGGAGCTGTTTTTT. The chain links TRBV5-1 to TRBJ2-2; no definite D call. Germline V gene sequence: CDR1 SGHRS, CDR2 YFSETQ. The CDR3 contains 14 residues. The germline V and J ends were trimmed by 4 bases and 7 bases, with 14 bases remaining between them.

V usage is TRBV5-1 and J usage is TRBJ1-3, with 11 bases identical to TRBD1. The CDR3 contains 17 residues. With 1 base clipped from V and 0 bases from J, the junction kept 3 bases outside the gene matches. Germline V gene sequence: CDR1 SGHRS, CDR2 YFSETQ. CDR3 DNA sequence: TGCGCCAGCAGCTTGAGGGACAGGGGGAGCTCTGGAAACACCATATATTTT. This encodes CASSLRDRGSSGNTIYF. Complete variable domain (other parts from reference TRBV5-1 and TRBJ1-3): KAGVTQTPRYLIKTRGQQVTLSCSPISGHRSVSWYQQTPGQGLQFLFEYFSETQRNKGNFPGRFSGRQFSNSRSEMNVSTLELGDSALYLCASSLRDRGSSGNTIYFGEGSWLTVV.

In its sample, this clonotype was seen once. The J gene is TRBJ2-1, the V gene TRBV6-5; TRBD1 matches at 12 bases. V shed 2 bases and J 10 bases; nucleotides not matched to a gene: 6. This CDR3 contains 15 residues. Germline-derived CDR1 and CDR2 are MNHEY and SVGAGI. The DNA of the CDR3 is TGTGCCAGCAGTTACGGGACAGGGGGCGGACGAGAGCAGTTCTTC. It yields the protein CASSYGTGGGREQFF.

CDR3 coding DNA: TGTGCCAGCAGTAAGGAGGGGGATCAGCCCCAGCATTTT. It is translated as CASSKEGDQPQHF. The chain has TRBV6-4 and TRBJ1-5; TRBD1 might be the D (6 bases). Germline CDR1 reads MRHNA; CDR2 reads SNTAGT. V was cut by 5 bases and J by 5 bases, with 10 bases left in between. This CDR3 spans 13 amino acids.

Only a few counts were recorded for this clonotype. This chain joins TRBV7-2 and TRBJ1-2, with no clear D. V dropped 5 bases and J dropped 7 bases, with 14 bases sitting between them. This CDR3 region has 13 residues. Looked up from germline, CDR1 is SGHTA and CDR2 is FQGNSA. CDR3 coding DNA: TGTGCCAGCAGCGACCGGGCCCTCGGTGGCTACACCTTC. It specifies CASSDRALGGYTF.

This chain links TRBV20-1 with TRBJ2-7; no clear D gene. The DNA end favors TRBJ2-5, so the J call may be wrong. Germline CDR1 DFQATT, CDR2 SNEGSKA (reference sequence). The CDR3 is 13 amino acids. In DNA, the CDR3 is TGCAGTGCTTCCAAGAGGTGGCAAGAGACCCAGTACTTC. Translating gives CSASKRWQETQYF.

CDR3 region: CASSFPRGGRNQETQYF. The DNA of the CDR3 is TGTGCCAGCAGCTTCCCGAGGGGGGGCAGAAACCAAGAGACCCAGTACTTC. The genes are TRBV7-2 and TRBJ2-5; perhaps TRBD2 as D (7 bases). From germline, CDR1 is SGHTA and CDR2 FQGNSA. The CDR3 length is 17 residues. Trimming shortened V by 3 bases and J by 0 bases, and 17 bases separated the two germline ends.

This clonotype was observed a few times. The CDR3 is CASSPRGRGNYEQYF. The CDR3 coding sequence is TGTGCCAGCAGCCCTCGGGGAAGGGGGAACTACGAGCAGTACTTC. This chain joins TRBV6-1 and TRBJ2-7; TRBD1 is a possible D gene (6 bases). CDR1 and CDR2 (germline): MNHNS, SASEGT. Trimming left V 6 bases short and J 3 bases short, with 18 bases between. This CDR3 is 15 amino acids long.

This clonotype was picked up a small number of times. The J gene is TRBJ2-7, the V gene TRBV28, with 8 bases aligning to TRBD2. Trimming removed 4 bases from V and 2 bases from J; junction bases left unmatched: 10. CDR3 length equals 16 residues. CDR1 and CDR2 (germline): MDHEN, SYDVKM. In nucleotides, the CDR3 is TGTGCCAGCAGTTCCAAGATACGAGCGGGAGCCTACGAGCAGTACTTC. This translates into CASSSKIRAGAYEQYF.

CDR3 coding DNA: TGTGCCAGCATCCCCGGGAGCTCCTATAATTCACCCCTCCACTTT. As protein: CASIPGSSYNSPLHF. This rearrangement joins TRBV7-8 to TRBJ1-6; D remains unclear. Per germline, CDR1 SGHVS and CDR2 FQNEAQ. This CDR3 is 15 amino acids long. Trimming removed 7 bases at V and 0 bases at J, with 10 bases between.

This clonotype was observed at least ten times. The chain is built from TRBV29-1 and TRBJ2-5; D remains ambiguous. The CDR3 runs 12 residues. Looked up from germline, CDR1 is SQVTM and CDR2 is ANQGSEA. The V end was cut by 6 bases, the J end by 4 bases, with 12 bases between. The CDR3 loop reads CSVAGESETQYF. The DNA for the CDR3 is TGCAGCGTCGCCGGAGAGTCAGAGACCCAGTACTTC.

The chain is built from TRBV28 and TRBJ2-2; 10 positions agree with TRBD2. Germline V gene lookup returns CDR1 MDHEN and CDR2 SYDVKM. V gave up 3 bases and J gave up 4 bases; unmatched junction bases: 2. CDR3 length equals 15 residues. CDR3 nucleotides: TGTGCCAGCAGTTTCGTAGCGGGAGGCACCGGGGAGCTGTTTTTT. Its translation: CASSFVAGGTGELFF.

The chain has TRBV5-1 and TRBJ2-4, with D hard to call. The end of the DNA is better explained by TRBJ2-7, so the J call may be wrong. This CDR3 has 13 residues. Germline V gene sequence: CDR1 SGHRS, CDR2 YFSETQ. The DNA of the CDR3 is TGCGCCAGCAGCTTGGGTTTCCCCTACGAGCAGTACTTC. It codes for CASSLGFPYEQYF.

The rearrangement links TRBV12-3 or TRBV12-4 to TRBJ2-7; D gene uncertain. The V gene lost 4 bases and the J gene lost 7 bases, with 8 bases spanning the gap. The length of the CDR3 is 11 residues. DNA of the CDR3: TGTGCCAGCAGTTACGCCGGAGAGCAGTACTTC. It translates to CASSYAGEQYF.

CDR3: CSAATDTQYF. CDR3 sequence (DNA): TGCAGTGCCGCCACAGATACGCAGTATTTT. This sequence joins TRBV20-1 and TRBJ2-3; D remains unclear. Germline V gives CDR1 DFQATT, CDR2 SNEGSKA (reference sequence). The CDR3 is 10 residues long. V was pared by 6 bases and J by 2 bases, with 3 bases between.

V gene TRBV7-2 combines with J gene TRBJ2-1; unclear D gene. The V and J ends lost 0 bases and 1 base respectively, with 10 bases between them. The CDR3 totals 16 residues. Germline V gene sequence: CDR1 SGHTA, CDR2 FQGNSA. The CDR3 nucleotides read TGTGCCAGCAGCTTAGCGCCGGGTTCTTCCTACAATGAGCAGTTCTTC. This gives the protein CASSLAPGSSYNEQFF.

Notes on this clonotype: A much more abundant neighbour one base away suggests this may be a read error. CDR3 residues: CSTRDHGVSNYGYTF. The CDR3 DNA follows: TGCAGTACTAGGGACCATGGGGTTTCGAACTATGGCTACACCTTC. J is TRBJ1-2 and V is TRBV20-1, with a tentative D call TRBD1 (5 bases). This CDR3 is 15 amino acids long. The V gene's germline CDR1 is DFQATT and CDR2 SNEGSKA (reference sequence).